The 13 T cell receptor beta chains reported below all come from one sample, sequenced in a study of blood T cell repertoires in COVID-19. Sequencing used immunoSEQ multiplex PCR; TCRdb keeps in-frame clones, though not all of them. The sample lists about 190,000 clones; approximately 81% were seen once. The specimen sequenced was peripheral blood. These receptors all stem from an elderly woman with active or convalescent COVID-19.

The CDR3 sequence: CASTGAGANVLTF. The CDR3 DNA is TGTGCCAGTACAGGGGCCGGGGCCAACGTCCTGACTTTC. The chain joins TRBV5-6 to TRBJ2-6, with TRBD1 matching over 7 bases. The CDR3 length is 13 residues. Unmatched junction bases numbered 3, after V lost 8 bases and J lost 4 bases. Germline assignment: CDR1 SGHDT and CDR2 YYEEEE. Variable domain in full (rest from reference TRBV5-6 and TRBJ2-6): DAGVTQSPTHLIKTRGQQVTLRCSPKSGHDTVSWYQQALGQGPQFIFQYYEEEERQRGNFPDRFSGHQFPNYSSELNVNALLLGDSALYLCASTGAGANVLTFGAGSRLTVL.

A single count supports this clone. The rearrangement joins TRBV4-1 to TRBJ1-3; TRBD1 agrees at 7 bases. The CDR3 spans 16 residues. Unmatched junction bases numbered 5, after V lost 3 bases and J lost 0 bases. From germline, CDR1 is MGHRA and CDR2 YSYEKL. CDR3 in amino acids: CASSHLTGSSGNTIYF. DNA of the CDR3: TGCGCCAGCAGCCACCTGACAGGGAGCTCTGGAAACACCATATATTTT.

This clone was observed once. V is TRBV5-4 and J is TRBJ2-5; D perhaps matches TRBD1 (5 bases). V lost 0 bases, J lost 2 bases, and 5 bases lay in between. The V gene's germline CDR1 is SGHNT and CDR2 YYREEE (reference sequence). The CDR3 is 13 amino acids. The CDR3 DNA reads as TGTGCCAGCAGCTTGGACAGGCAAGAGACCCAGTACTTC. It specifies CASSLDRQETQYF.

The chain couples TRBV5-6 to TRBJ1-2; D unclear. Per the germline V gene, CDR1 is SGHDT and CDR2 is YYEEEE. V was trimmed by 3 bases and J by 8 bases, leaving 20 bases between them. This CDR3 spans 15 amino acids. In DNA, the CDR3 is TGTGCCAGCAGCTCCCTCATGGGGAGGGCTGGAGGCTACACCTTC. It is translated as CASSSLMGRAGGYTF.

The chain couples TRBV4-1 to TRBJ1-3; possibly TRBD1 for D (5 bases). V lost 4 bases, J lost 4 bases, and 14 bases lay in between. This CDR3 is built from 15 residues. In germline, CDR1 is MGHRA, CDR2 YSYEKL. The DNA for the CDR3 is TGCGCCAGCAGCCGTTCCAGGGATTCCGGAAACACCATATATTTT. This codes for CASSRSRDSGNTIYF.

The chain combines TRBV19 with TRBJ1-5, with TRBD1 identical over 7 bases. The ends lost 7 bases at V and 4 bases at J; junction bases unmatched: 7. This CDR3 is built from 14 residues. Germline values: CDR1 LNHDA, CDR2 SQIVND (reference sequence). CDR3 DNA: TGTGCCAGTACCACAGACAGGGTTAATCAGCCCCAGCATTTT. Protein: CASTTDRVNQPQHF.

This chain links TRBV5-1 with TRBJ2-7, with TRBD1 matching over 9 bases. V lost 7 bases, J lost 4 bases, and 6 bases stayed unmatched. This CDR3 contains 13 residues. Germline assignment: CDR1 SGHRS and CDR2 YFSETQ. CDR3 sequence reads: CASYETGGYEQYF. CDR3 DNA: TGCGCCAGCTACGAGACAGGGGGATACGAGCAGTACTTC.

The gene calls are TRBV19 and TRBJ1-6; 7 nucleotides agree with TRBD1. Trimming took 6 bases from V and 7 from J; bases not matched to a gene: 12. CDR3 size: 16 residues. CDR1 is LNHDA and CDR2 is SQIVND in the germline V gene (reference sequence). CDR3 loop: CASSSEWAGGNSPLHF. The DNA for the CDR3 is TGTGCCAGTAGCTCCGAGTGGGCAGGGGGAAATTCACCCCTCCACTTT.

The chain carries TRBV28 and TRBJ2-5, with D perhaps TRBD1 (6 bases). Trimming removed 5 bases from V and 0 bases from J, with 16 bases in between. Germline CDR1 reads MDHEN; CDR2 reads SYDVKM. The CDR3 has 16 residues. CDR3 loop: CASSRTALLYQETQYF. CDR3 nucleotide sequence: TGTGCCAGCAGTCGGACAGCACTCCTTTACCAAGAGACCCAGTACTTC.

This chain joins TRBV10-2 and TRBJ2-7, with TRBD1 matching 9 bases. Looked up from germline, CDR1 is WSHSY and CDR2 is SAAADI. The CDR3 has 13 residues. V was clipped by 5 bases and J by 5 bases; unmatched bases: 4. CDR3 nucleotide sequence: TGCGCCAGCAGTTCGGACAGGGGACACGAGCAGTACTTC. Translation: CASSSDRGHEQYF.

The CDR3 nucleotides are TGTGCCAGCAGCCTCATTAGCGGAAACACCATATATTTT. Amino acids: CASSLISGNTIYF. The V gene is TRBV11-1, the J gene TRBJ1-3; D unresolved. CDR3 size: 13 residues. V dropped 5 bases and J dropped 4 bases, with 9 bases sitting between them. Looked up from germline, CDR1 is SGHAT and CDR2 is FQDESV (reference sequence).

This clone was detected a few times. The genes are TRBV2 and TRBJ2-1; no reliable D call. CDR1 and CDR2 (germline): SNHLY, FYNNEI. Trimming cost V 2 bases and J 3 bases, with 8 bases left between them. The CDR3 spans 14 residues. The CDR3, as DNA: TGTGCCAGCAGTGAAATCCGGTTCTACAATGAGCAGTTCTTC. Its translation is CASSEIRFYNEQFF.

The chain has TRBV12-5 and TRBJ1-6; a possible D gene is TRBD1 (6 bases). V lost 3 bases and J 10 bases, leaving 16 bases between the germline ends. The CDR3 has 15 amino acids. CDR1 and CDR2 from the germline V gene are LGHNT and FRNRAP. CDR3 nucleotide sequence: TGTGCTAGTGGTTTACTTCAGGGACAAGGGTCACCCCTCCACTTT. It encodes CASGLLQGQGSPLHF. The variable domain in full, completed from reference TRBV12-5 and TRBJ1-6, reads DARVTQTPRHKVTEMGQEVTMRCQPILGHNTVFWYRQTMMQGLELLAYFRNRAPLDDSGMPKDRFSAEMPDATLATLKIQPSEPRDSAVYFCASGLLQGQGSPLHFGNGTRLTVT.